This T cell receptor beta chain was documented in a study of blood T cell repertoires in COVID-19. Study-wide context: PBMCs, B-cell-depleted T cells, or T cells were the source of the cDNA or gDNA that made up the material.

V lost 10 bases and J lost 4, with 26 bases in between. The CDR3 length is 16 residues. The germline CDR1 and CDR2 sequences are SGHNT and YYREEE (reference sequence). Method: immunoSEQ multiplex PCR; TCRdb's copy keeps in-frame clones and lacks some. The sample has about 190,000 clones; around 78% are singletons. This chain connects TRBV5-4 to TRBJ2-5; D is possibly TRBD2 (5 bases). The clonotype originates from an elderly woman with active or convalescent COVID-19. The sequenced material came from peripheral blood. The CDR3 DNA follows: TGTGCCTTCTCCCTCCCCGGAAATGCAGCGGTAGAGACCCAGTACTTC. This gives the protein CAFSLPGNAAVETQYF. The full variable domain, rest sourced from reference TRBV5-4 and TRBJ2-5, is ETGVTQSPTHLIKTRGQQVTLRCSSQSGHNTVSWYQQALGQGPQFIFQYYREEENGRGNFPPRFSGLQFPNYSSELNVNALELDDSALYLCAFSLPGNAAVETQYFGPGTRLLVL.